The 24 T cell receptor beta chains in this list originate from one sample, sequenced in a study of T cell repertoires in cytomegalovirus infection. TCRdb called the reads again in MiXCR, with one record for every CDR3 protein. The top ten clones hold roughly 14% of a sample with over 250,000 distinct CDR3 sequences, about 25% of them seen once. Sequencing was performed on PBMCs. The receptors shown here come from a human donor in good health (CMV status not recorded). Some clones in this sample may be carry-over from other donors' samples.

With respect to this clonotype: The junction departs from germline at one end; a sequencing error may be responsible. The chain employs TRBV20-1 and TRBJ2-7, with no clear D. The germline gives CDR1 DFQATT, CDR2 SNEGSKA (reference sequence). CDR3 length equals 12 residues. The CDR3 loop is CSARDWTYEQYF. The CDR3 nucleotides are TGCAGTGCAAGAGACTGGACCTACGAGCAGTACTTC.

This clonotype came up a few times. The chain is built from TRBV6-5 and TRBJ2-5; TRBD2 is a possible D gene (6 bases). Germline values: CDR1 MNHEY, CDR2 SVGAGI. Trimming took 5 bases from V and 5 from J, leaving 15 bases between them. The CDR3 is made up of 14 amino acids. This CDR3 is CASSTGGPRETQYF. CDR3 coding DNA: TGTGCCAGCAGTACCGGAGGGCCCAGGGAGACCCAGTACTTC.

This clonotype has ten or more counts. The V call is TRBV6-1, the J call TRBJ2-7, with 10 bases that match TRBD2. The CDR3 length is 16 residues. Per the germline V gene, CDR1 is MNHNS and CDR2 is SASEGT. The V segment lost 6 bases and the J segment 11 bases; nucleotides outside the gene matches: 19. The CDR3 sequence: CASSVLAGNTTVMEYV. CDR3 DNA: TGTGCCAGCAGCGTACTAGCGGGGAACACAACCGTTATGGAGTACGTC.

The gene calls are TRBV6-1 and TRBJ2-1; 10 nucleotides agree with TRBD1. This CDR3 region has 20 residues. Germline V gives CDR1 MNHNS, CDR2 SASEGT. With 2 bases clipped from V and 0 bases from J, the junction kept 13 bases outside the gene matches. CDR3 residues: CASSESLWTGGMSSYNEQFF. The CDR3 DNA is TGTGCCAGCAGTGAATCATTATGGACAGGGGGAATGTCCTCCTACAATGAGCAGTTCTTC.

This clonotype came up a few times. The V and J genes are TRBV5-4 and TRBJ2-2, with 7 nucleotides matching TRBD1. The CDR3 totals 16 residues. The germline gives CDR1 SGHNT, CDR2 YYREEE (reference sequence). V lost 1 base, J lost 1 base, and 4 bases stayed unmatched. In DNA form, the CDR3 reads TGTGCCAGCAGCTTGTACCGGACAGGGAACACCGGGGAGCTGTTTTTT. It yields the protein CASSLYRTGNTGELFF. The variable domain in full, completed from reference TRBV5-4 and TRBJ2-2, reads ETGVTQSPTHLIKTRGQQVTLRCSSQSGHNTVSWYQQALGQGPQFIFQYYREEENGRGNFPPRFSGLQFPNYSSELNVNALELDDSALYLCASSLYRTGNTGELFFGEGSRLTVL.

There are many counts of this clonotype. V is TRBV7-2 and J is TRBJ2-7; D unresolved. CDR1 is SGHTA, CDR2 FQGNSA, per germline. The CDR3 spans 13 residues. V lost 5 bases, J lost 3 bases, and 11 bases lay in between. For the CDR3, the DNA is TGTGCCAGCAGCAGAAGAGGAATCTACGAGCAGTACTTC. The encoded protein is CASSRRGIYEQYF.

This clonotype was counted ten times or more. This chain uses TRBV7-2 with TRBJ1-2; D is uncertain. Per germline, CDR1 SGHTA and CDR2 FQGNSA. This CDR3 has 13 amino acids. The ends were cut back, 1 base at V and 2 bases at J, with 5 bases in the middle. CDR3 loop: CASSLGQNYGYTF. DNA for the CDR3: TGTGCCAGCAGCTTAGGCCAGAACTATGGCTACACCTTC.

This clonotype showed up many times. This rearrangement joins TRBV7-3 to TRBJ2-5, with 10 bases matching TRBD1. The germline V gene has CDR1 SGHTA and CDR2 FQGTGA. J lost 4 bases, V lost 0 bases, and 2 bases had no gene match. The CDR3 has 15 residues. The CDR3 nucleotides read TGTGCCAGCAGCTTAACCGGGACAGGGGTAGAGACCCAGTACTTC. Translation gives CASSLTGTGVETQYF.

The CDR3 DNA reads TGCGCCAGCAGCTTGGCGATTAATCCGGGACAGGGGGACACCGGGGAGCTGTTTTTT. It encodes CASSLAINPGQGDTGELFF. This chain uses TRBV5-1 with TRBJ2-2, with 11 bases aligning to TRBD1. V was clipped by 0 bases and J by 3 bases; unmatched bases: 10. This CDR3 is built from 19 residues. Germline CDR1 and CDR2: SGHRS and YFSETQ.

The chain has TRBV30 and TRBJ1-2; no firm D call. From germline, CDR1 is GTSNPN and CDR2 SVGIG (reference sequence). This CDR3 has 13 residues. V lost 1 base to trimming and J lost 8 bases, with 14 bases between them. In DNA, the CDR3 is TGTGCCTGGAGTGCTACCTCCGATCGGGGCTACACCTTC. This translates into CAWSATSDRGYTF.

This clonotype was detected only a few times. This rearrangement joins TRBV6-1 to TRBJ1-1, with 9 bases identical to TRBD1. This CDR3 spans 12 amino acids. The junction had 5 bases not matched to a gene; V was cut back by 7 bases and J by 8 bases. Germline CDR1 MNHNS, CDR2 SASEGT. The CDR3: CASNGGQGEAFF. The CDR3 DNA is TGTGCCAGCAACGGGGGACAGGGAGAAGCTTTCTTT.

This sequence joins TRBV28 and TRBJ1-5, with D unclear. In germline, CDR1 is MDHEN, CDR2 SYDVKM. This CDR3 region has 12 residues. The V and J ends lost 4 bases and 4 bases respectively, with 5 bases between them. CDR3 region: CASSSVNQPQHF. The CDR3 coding sequence is TGTGCCAGCAGTTCCGTGAATCAGCCCCAGCATTTT.

A few counts support this clonotype. V is TRBV14 and J is TRBJ1-1; tentative D call: TRBD1 (5 bases). CDR3 length equals 15 residues. V shed 1 base and J shed 4 bases, with 13 bases lying between them. Germline CDR1 and CDR2: SGHDN and FVKESK. CDR3 DNA sequence: TGTGCCAGCAGCCAAGTTGCGGGACGGGGCACTGAAGCTTTCTTT. Protein: CASSQVAGRGTEAFF.

There are many counts of this clonotype. The gene calls are TRBV7-2 and TRBJ2-2; 7 nucleotides line up with TRBD2. Unmatched junction bases numbered 7, after V lost 2 bases and J lost 7 bases. The CDR3 sequence is 15 residues long. The germline gives CDR1 SGHTA, CDR2 FQGNSA. The CDR3, as DNA: TGTGCCAGCAGCTTATATGAGCGGGAAAGCGGGGAGCTGTTTTTT. It codes for CASSLYERESGELFF.

At least ten counts were recorded for this clonotype. The junction shows a germline mismatch at one end, possibly a read error. The chain joins TRBV11-2 to TRBJ2-6; 7 bases match TRBD1. This CDR3 is built from 13 residues. Germline values: CDR1 SGHAT, CDR2 FQNNGV. For the CDR3, the DNA is TGTGCCAGCAGCTCCTTATTGACAGGGTTGATGGCTTTC. It encodes CASSSLLTGLMAF. Full variable domain (missing parts from reference TRBV11-2 and TRBJ2-6): EAGVAQSPRYKIIEKRQSVAFWCNPISGHATLYWYQQILGQGPKLLIQFQNNGVVDDSQLPKDRFSAERLKGVDSTLKIQPAKLEDSAVYLCASSSLLTGLMAFGAGSRLTVL.

This clonotype has ten or more counts. The gene calls are TRBV5-6 and TRBJ1-6; weak D call: TRBD1 (5 bases). V was pared by 6 bases and J by 4 bases, with 14 bases between. Germline CDR1 and CDR2: SGHDT and YYEEEE. The CDR3 runs to 15 residues. CDR3 DNA: TGTGCCAGCACCCCCGGGACCTCTTATAATTCACCCCTCCACTTT. Protein: CASTPGTSYNSPLHF.

V usage is TRBV11-2 and J usage is TRBJ2-5; the D is unclear. Germline CDR1 SGHAT, CDR2 FQNNGV. The V and J ends lost 3 bases and 4 bases respectively, with 9 bases between them. The CDR3 contains 13 residues. Here the CDR3 reads CASSFFRRETQYF. The CDR3 DNA reads TGTGCCAGCAGCTTCTTCCGTAGAGAGACCCAGTACTTC.

V usage is TRBV19 and J usage is TRBJ2-1; 9 nucleotides line up with TRBD1. CDR1 is LNHDA and CDR2 is SQIVND in the germline V gene (reference sequence). V dropped 5 bases and J dropped 0; count of bases not matched to a gene: 5. The CDR3 is 16 amino acids. The CDR3 nucleotides read TGTGCCAGTAGTCGGACAGGGGTAAGCTCCTACAATGAGCAGTTCTTC. Translated: CASSRTGVSSYNEQFF.

This rearrangement joins TRBV18 to TRBJ1-2, with a tentative D call TRBD1 (5 bases). Trimming removed 5 bases at V and 4 bases at J, with 14 bases between. Germline V gives CDR1 KGHSH, CDR2 LQKENI. This CDR3 contains 14 residues. The CDR3 region is CASSESGGFYGYTF. Written as DNA, the CDR3 is TGTGCCAGCTCAGAAAGCGGGGGATTCTATGGCTACACCTTC.

Many counts were recorded for this clonotype. This chain uses TRBV7-3 with TRBJ1-5; weak D call: TRBD1 (5 bases). The CDR3 runs to 16 residues. Per the germline V gene, CDR1 is SGHTA and CDR2 is FQGTGA. The V and J ends lost 2 bases and 2 bases respectively, with 13 bases between them. CDR3 sequence: CASSLSHGTRNQPQHF. The CDR3 DNA sequence: TGTGCCAGCAGCTTATCCCATGGGACGCGCAATCAGCCCCAGCATTTT.

This chain links TRBV28 with TRBJ2-7; 9 bases agree with TRBD1. With 2 bases clipped from V and 2 bases from J, the junction kept 4 bases outside the gene matches. Germline V gives CDR1 MDHEN, CDR2 SYDVKM. This CDR3 contains 15 residues. Here the CDR3 DNA reads TGTGCCAGCAGTTTACCACAGGGGGCGGCCTACGAGCAGTACTTC. Residues: CASSLPQGAAYEQYF.

CDR3 nucleotides: TGTGCCAGCAGCGTAGCTGTTCAGCGTTCCGGGGAGCTGTTTTTT. This gives the protein CASSVAVQRSGELFF. V usage is TRBV9 and J usage is TRBJ2-2; D unresolved. Germline lookup yields CDR1 SGDLS and CDR2 YYNGEE. The CDR3 is 15 amino acids. V lost 0 bases and J 6 bases, leaving 12 bases between the germline ends.

This clonotype was seen a handful of times. The chain links TRBV4-2 to TRBJ2-5; 11 nucleotides line up with TRBD2. The trim removed 0 bases at V and 5 bases at J, leaving 2 bases unmatched. From germline, CDR1 is LGHNA and CDR2 YNFKEQ. This CDR3 has 15 amino acids. The CDR3 loop reads CASSQDGTSGETQYF. CDR3 nucleotide sequence: TGTGCCAGCAGCCAAGACGGGACTAGCGGTGAGACCCAGTACTTC.

This chain connects TRBV12-3 or TRBV12-4 to TRBJ2-1, with 7 bases matching TRBD2. The V gene end was trimmed by 8 bases and the J gene end by 8 bases; junction bases not matched to a gene: 18. CDR3 length: 16 residues. The CDR3 protein is CASRYGAGFLRDEQFF. The CDR3 nucleotides read TGTGCCAGCCGATATGGAGCGGGATTCCTGAGGGATGAGCAGTTCTTC.